Below, 9 T cell receptor beta chains from the same sample are listed, as sequenced in a study of T cells in Graves' hyperthyroidism and ophthalmopathy. Amplified TCR beta CDR3 regions derived from RNA transcripts. The HTBI primer set served for first-round RT-PCR of the TCR CDR3. TCRdb reprocessed the multiplex PCR reads with MiXCR, giving one entry per CDR3 protein. The sample consists of 250,000 or so distinct CDR3 sequences, roughly 15% of them appearing once. The sequenced material came from blood. These receptors were taken from a woman between 45 and 65 years old with Graves' hyperthyroidism that later progressed to Graves' ophthalmopathy.

In this sample, this clonotype turned up many times. The chain links TRBV28 to TRBJ1-2; possibly TRBD1 for D (6 bases). Germline V gene sequence: CDR1 MDHEN, CDR2 SYDVKM. V was trimmed by 2 bases and J by 8 bases, leaving 12 bases between them. This CDR3 has 13 residues. The CDR3 is CASSLGRGVGYTF. The CDR3 region has the DNA TGTGCCAGCAGTTTAGGCAGGGGCGTCGGCTACACCTTC.

This clonotype has at least ten counts. The chain combines TRBV3-1 with TRBJ2-2; D gene ambiguous. V dropped 1 base and J dropped 8 bases, with 11 bases sitting between them. There are 14 residues in the CDR3. Germline V gene lookup returns CDR1 LGHDT and CDR2 YNNKEL (reference sequence). The CDR3 spells CASSQGPVVGELFF. The CDR3 region has the DNA TGTGCCAGCAGCCAAGGACCAGTCGTGGGGGAGCTGTTTTTT. Full variable domain (missing parts from reference TRBV3-1 and TRBJ2-2): DTAVSQTPKYLVTQMGNDKSIKCEQNLGHDTMYWYKQDSKKFLKIMFSYNNKELIINETVPNRFSPKSPDKAHLNLHINSLELGDSAVYFCASSQGPVVGELFFGEGSRLTVL.

About this clonotype: A read error may be the cause here, since a much bigger clone is one base away. This chain links TRBV30 with TRBJ2-1; D gene unclear. Germline CDR1 is GTSNPN and CDR2 is SVGIG (reference sequence). V was shortened by 5 bases and J by 4 bases, with 6 bases between the two germline ends. The CDR3 totals 11 residues. This CDR3 is CAWLFYNEQFF. The CDR3 coding sequence is TGTGCCTGGCTCTTTTACAATGAGCAGTTCTTC. The whole variable domain, filled in from reference TRBV30 and TRBJ2-1, reads SQTIHQWPATLVQPVGSPLSLECTVEGTSNPNLYWYRQAAGRGLQLLFYSVGIGQISSEVPQNLSASRPQDRQFILSSKKLLLSDSGFYLCAWLFYNEQFFGPGTRLTVL.

This clonotype was recorded at least ten times. The chain has TRBV6-2 or TRBV6-3 and TRBJ1-1; D possibly corresponds to TRBD1 (6 bases). This CDR3 comprises 15 residues. V lost 2 bases and J lost 7, with 17 bases in between. Germline V gene lookup returns CDR1 MNHEY and CDR2 SVGEGT. Here the CDR3 reads CASSYKGGLKSEAFF. The CDR3, as DNA: TGTGCCAGCAGTTACAAGGGGGGGCTGAAGAGTGAAGCTTTCTTT.

This clonotype was seen a handful of times. The rearrangement links TRBV20-1 to TRBJ2-1, with 8 bases lining up with TRBD2. CDR1 is DFQATT and CDR2 is SNEGSKA in the germline V gene (reference sequence). The V and J ends lost 0 bases and 8 bases, in that order; junction bases with no gene match: 12. The CDR3 consists of 16 residues. This CDR3 reads CSARDIRGGGLDEQFF. For the CDR3, the DNA is TGCAGTGCTAGAGATATACGGGGGGGCGGTTTGGATGAGCAGTTCTTC.

This clonotype was seen repeatedly, ten times or more. CDR3 nucleotide sequence: TGTGCCAGCAGAAGTGGAGTATTTCAGCCCCAGCATTTT. Translating gives CASRSGVFQPQHF. V and J are TRBV6-1 and TRBJ1-5; D ambiguous. Trimming cost V 6 bases and J 6 bases, with 12 bases left between them. The germline CDR1 and CDR2 sequences are MNHNS and SASEGT. The CDR3 spans 13 residues.

In its sample, this clonotype was seen a few times. The CDR3 loop reads CASTRGGYEQYF. For the CDR3, the DNA is TGTGCCAGCACTAGGGGGGGCTACGAGCAGTACTTC. The chain recombines TRBV7-9 with TRBJ2-7; the D gene is possibly TRBD2 (7 bases). V lost 7 bases and J lost 3, with 10 bases in between. Per the germline V gene, CDR1 is SEHNR and CDR2 is FQNEAQ (reference sequence). CDR3 length: 12 amino acids.

This chain uses TRBV20-1 with TRBJ2-1; 7 bases fit TRBD1. V dropped 6 bases and J dropped 5; count of bases not matched to a gene: 7. The V gene's germline CDR1 is DFQATT and CDR2 SNEGSKA (reference sequence). This CDR3 has 13 residues. The CDR3 DNA reads TGCAGTGCGGAACCGGGACAGCACAATGAGCAGTTCTTC. This sequence encodes CSAEPGQHNEQFF.

This clonotype was picked up many times. V is TRBV20-1 and J is TRBJ2-3; D is ambiguous. The germline gives CDR1 DFQATT, CDR2 SNEGSKA (reference sequence). V lost 0 bases, J lost 4 bases, and 8 bases lay in between. This CDR3 spans 13 amino acids. The CDR3 nucleotides are TGCAGTGCTAGAGAGGTGTACCCAGATACGCAGTATTTT. Translating gives CSAREVYPDTQYF.